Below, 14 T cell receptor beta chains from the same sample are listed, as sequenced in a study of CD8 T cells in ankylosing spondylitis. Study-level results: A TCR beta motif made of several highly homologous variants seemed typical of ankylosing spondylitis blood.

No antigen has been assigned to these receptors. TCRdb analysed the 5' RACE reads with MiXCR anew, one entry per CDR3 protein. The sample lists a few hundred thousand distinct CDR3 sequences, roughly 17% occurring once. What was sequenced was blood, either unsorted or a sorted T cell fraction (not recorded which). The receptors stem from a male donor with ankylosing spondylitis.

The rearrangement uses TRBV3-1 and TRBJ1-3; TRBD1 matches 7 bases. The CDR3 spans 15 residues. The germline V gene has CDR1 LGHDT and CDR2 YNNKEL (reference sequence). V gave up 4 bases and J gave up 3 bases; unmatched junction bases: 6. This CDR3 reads CASSRRQGHGNTIYF. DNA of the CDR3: TGTGCCAGCAGCCGCCGACAGGGACATGGAAACACCATATATTTT.

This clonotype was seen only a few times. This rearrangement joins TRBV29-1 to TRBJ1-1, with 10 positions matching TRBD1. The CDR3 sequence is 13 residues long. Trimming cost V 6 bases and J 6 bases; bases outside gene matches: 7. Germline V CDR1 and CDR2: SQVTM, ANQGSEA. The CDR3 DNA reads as TGCAGCGTCCAGACAGGGGGCTGGGCTGAAGCTTTCTTT. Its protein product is CSVQTGGWAEAFF.

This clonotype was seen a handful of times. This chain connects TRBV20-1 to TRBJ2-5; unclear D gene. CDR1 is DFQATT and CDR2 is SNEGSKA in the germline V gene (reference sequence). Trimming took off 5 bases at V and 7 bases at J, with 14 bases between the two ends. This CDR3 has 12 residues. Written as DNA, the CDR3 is TGCAGTGCTTCCCCGACCCTGTGGACCCAGTACTTC. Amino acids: CSASPTLWTQYF.

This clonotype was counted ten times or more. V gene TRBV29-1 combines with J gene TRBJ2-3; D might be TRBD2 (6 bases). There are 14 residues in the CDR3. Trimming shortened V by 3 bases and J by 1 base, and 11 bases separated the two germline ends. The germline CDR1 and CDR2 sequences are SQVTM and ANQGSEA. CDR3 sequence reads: CSVEGGKGTDTQYF. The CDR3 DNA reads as TGCAGCGTTGAGGGCGGGAAAGGCACAGATACGCAGTATTTT.

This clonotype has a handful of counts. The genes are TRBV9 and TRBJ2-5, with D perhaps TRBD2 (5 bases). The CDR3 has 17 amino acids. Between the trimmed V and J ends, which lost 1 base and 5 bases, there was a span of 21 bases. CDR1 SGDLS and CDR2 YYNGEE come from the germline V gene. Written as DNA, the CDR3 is TGTGCCAGCAGCGTAAGCGTCGGGGTGTCAATGGGGGAGACCCAGTACTTC. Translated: CASSVSVGVSMGETQYF.

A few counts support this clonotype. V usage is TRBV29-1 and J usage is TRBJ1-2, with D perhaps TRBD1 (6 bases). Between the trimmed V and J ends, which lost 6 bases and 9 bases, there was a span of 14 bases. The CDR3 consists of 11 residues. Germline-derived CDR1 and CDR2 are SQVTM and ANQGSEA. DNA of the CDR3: TGCAGCGTGCAAGGGACAAGAAGCTACACCTTC. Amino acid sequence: CSVQGTRSYTF. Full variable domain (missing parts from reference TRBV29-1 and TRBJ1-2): SAVISQKPSRDICQRGTSLTIQCQVDSQVTMMFWYRQQPGQSLTLIATANQGSEATYESGFVIDKFPISRPNLTFSTLTVSNMSPEDSSIYLCSVQGTRSYTFGSGTRLTVV.

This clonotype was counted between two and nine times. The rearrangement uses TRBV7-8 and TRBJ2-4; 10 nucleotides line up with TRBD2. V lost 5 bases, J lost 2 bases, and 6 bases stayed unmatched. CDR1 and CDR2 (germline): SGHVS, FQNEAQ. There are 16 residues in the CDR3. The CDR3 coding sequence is TGTGCCAGCAGCCGAGCGGGAGGGGGTACCAAAAACATTCAGTACTTC. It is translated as CASSRAGGGTKNIQYF.

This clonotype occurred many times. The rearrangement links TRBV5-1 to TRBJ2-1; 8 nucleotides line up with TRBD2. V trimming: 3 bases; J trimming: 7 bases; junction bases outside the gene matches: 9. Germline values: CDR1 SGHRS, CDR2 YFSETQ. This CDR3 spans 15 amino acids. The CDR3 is CASSSMAGGGNEQFF. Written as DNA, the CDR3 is TGCGCCAGCAGCTCCATGGCGGGAGGTGGGAATGAGCAGTTCTTC.

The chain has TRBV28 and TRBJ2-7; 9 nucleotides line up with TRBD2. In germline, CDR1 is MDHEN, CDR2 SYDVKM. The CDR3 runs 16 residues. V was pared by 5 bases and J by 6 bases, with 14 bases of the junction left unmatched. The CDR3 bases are TGTGCCAGCAGTCCCGTTGGATTAGCGGGAGTCTCCGAGCAGTACTTC. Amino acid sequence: CASSPVGLAGVSEQYF.

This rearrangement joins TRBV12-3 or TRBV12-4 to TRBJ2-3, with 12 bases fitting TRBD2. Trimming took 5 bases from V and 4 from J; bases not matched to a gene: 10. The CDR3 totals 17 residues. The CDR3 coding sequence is TGTGCCAGCAGTGAGCCCGGGACTAGCGGGTATTCAGATACGCAGTATTTT. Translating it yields CASSEPGTSGYSDTQYF.

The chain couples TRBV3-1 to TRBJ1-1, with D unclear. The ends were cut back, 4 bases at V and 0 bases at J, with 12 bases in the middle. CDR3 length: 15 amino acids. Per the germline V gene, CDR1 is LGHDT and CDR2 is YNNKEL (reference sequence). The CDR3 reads CASSPIGSLNTEAFF. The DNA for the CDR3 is TGTGCCAGCAGCCCCATCGGGAGTTTGAACACTGAAGCTTTCTTT. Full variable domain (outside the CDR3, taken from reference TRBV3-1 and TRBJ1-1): DTAVSQTPKYLVTQMGNDKSIKCEQNLGHDTMYWYKQDSKKFLKIMFSYNNKELIINETVPNRFSPKSPDKAHLNLHINSLELGDSAVYFCASSPIGSLNTEAFFGQGTRLTVV.

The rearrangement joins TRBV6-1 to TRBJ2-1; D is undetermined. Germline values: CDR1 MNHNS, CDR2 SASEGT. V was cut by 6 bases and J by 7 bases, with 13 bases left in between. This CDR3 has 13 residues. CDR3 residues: CASRGELENEQFF. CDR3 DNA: TGTGCCAGCAGGGGCGAACTCGAAAATGAGCAGTTCTTC.

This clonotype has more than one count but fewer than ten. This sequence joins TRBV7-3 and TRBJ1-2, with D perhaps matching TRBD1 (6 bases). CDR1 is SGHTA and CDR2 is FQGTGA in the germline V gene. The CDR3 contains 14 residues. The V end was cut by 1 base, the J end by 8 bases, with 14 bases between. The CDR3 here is CASSLNRAGAGYTF. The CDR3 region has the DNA TGTGCCAGCAGCTTAAATCGGGCAGGGGCCGGCTACACCTTC.

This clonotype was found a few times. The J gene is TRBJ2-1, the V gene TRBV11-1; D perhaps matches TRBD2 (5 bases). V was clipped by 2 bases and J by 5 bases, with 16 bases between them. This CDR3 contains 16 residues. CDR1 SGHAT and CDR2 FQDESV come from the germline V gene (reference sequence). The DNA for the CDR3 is TGTGCCAGCAGCTTATCCCGAGGGCGAGCGGACAATGAGCAGTTCTTC. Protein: CASSLSRGRADNEQFF.